Below, one TCR beta chain is given with its context. The antigen remains unidentified. PCR was performed a second time for roughly 6 to 12 cycles using a sample-barcoded 5' primer and a J-beta primer mix. Unique molecular identifiers of 12 random nucleotides labeled each cDNA. TCRdb fed the 5' RACE reads into MiXCR, producing one record per CDR3 protein. Among 1,500,000 or so distinct CDR3 sequences listed, approximately 60% were seen once. This sample is drawn from a study of blood T cells in healthy people across ages. Study-level points and caveats: Lack of knowledge of donor CMV status possibly confounded expanded clonotype changes. Observed TCR beta diversity per million T cells went down as age went up. This fall followed a roughly linear course with age.

Trimming cost V 6 bases and J 11 bases; bases outside gene matches: 20. The germline V gene has CDR1 DFQATT and CDR2 SNEGSKA (reference sequence). This CDR3 contains 17 residues. The rearrangement joins TRBV20-1 to TRBJ1-5; 12 bases match TRBD1. This receptor was identified in a man in his late teens or twenties in good health. Specimen: blood. The CDR3 loop reads CSAARDRGRSSNRAQHF. As DNA, the CDR3 is TGCAGTGCCGCCCGGGACAGGGGGCGGTCGTCAAATAGGGCCCAGCATTTT.